A selection of T cell receptor beta chains follows, all from one sample in a study of CD8+ T cells in alopecia areata. Profiled with immunoSEQ multiplex PCR; TCRdb holds only in-frame clones, not every one. The sample carries about 200,000 clones, approximately 38% recorded once. The sequencing here drew on CD4+ T cells sorted from blood, taken at approximately week 30, from a patient treated with tofacitinib. The receptors stem from a human donor with alopecia areata. The CDR3 runs from the conserved cysteine through the conserved F or W. A D gene is named only where the DNA matches it firmly. Size is stated for part of the rows, as once, few or many counts, or as a class when the clone is expanded.

J gene: TRBJ2-7; clone size: few; D gene: TRBD1; V gene: TRBV28; CDR3 protein: CASSPPVRDRGPTAGEQYF; CDR3 DNA: TGTGCCAGCAGTCCCCCGGTCCGGGACAGGGGGCCTACCGCGGGCGAGCAGTACTTC
J gene: TRBJ2-7; clone size: few; D gene: NA; V gene: TRBV2; CDR3 protein: CASRRAVGLVF; CDR3 DNA: TGTGCCAGCAGAAGGGCGGTGGGATTGGTGTTC
J gene: TRBJ1-5; clone size: NA; D gene: TRBD1; V gene: TRBV7-2; CDR3 protein: CASSLGAPGGQPQHF; CDR3 DNA: TGTGCCAGCAGCTTAGGGGCCCCAGGGGGCCAGCCCCAGCATTTT
J gene: TRBJ2-6; clone size: few; D gene: TRBD1; V gene: TRBV7-8; CDR3 protein: CASSLGQGTGANVLTF; CDR3 DNA: TGTGCCAGCAGCTTGGGACAGGGGACCGGGGCCAACGTCCTGACTTTC
J gene: TRBJ2-5; clone size: NA; D gene: TRBD2; V gene: TRBV7-3; CDR3 protein: CASSQRRLGLAGGGETQYF; CDR3 DNA: TGTGCCAGCAGCCAACGAAGACTCGGACTAGCGGGAGGTGGGGAGACCCAGTACTTC
J gene: TRBJ1-2; clone size: few; D gene: TRBD1; V gene: TRBV29-1; CDR3 protein: CSVVDRGLHGYTF; CDR3 DNA: TGCAGCGTGGTGGACAGGGGGCTCCATGGCTACACCTTC
J gene: TRBJ2-1; clone size: few; D gene: NA; V gene: TRBV7-9; CDR3 protein: CASSQFGGGYNEQFF; CDR3 DNA: TGTGCCAGCAGCCAATTTGGAGGAGGCTACAATGAGCAGTTCTTC
J gene: TRBJ2-7; clone size: few; D gene: TRBD1; V gene: TRBV6-1; CDR3 protein: CASKPAGTGIYEQYF; CDR3 DNA: TGTGCCAGCAAGCCAGCCGGGACAGGGATCTACGAGCAGTACTTC
J gene: TRBJ2-1; clone size: NA; D gene: TRBD2; V gene: TRBV2; CDR3 protein: CASSEWRGNYNEQFF; CDR3 DNA: TGTGCCAGCAGTGAATGGCGGGGGAACTACAATGAGCAGTTCTTC
J gene: TRBJ2-7; clone size: NA; D gene: NA; V gene: TRBV30; CDR3 protein: CAWSGRLAGYEQYF; CDR3 DNA: TGTGCCTGGAGTGGGAGGTTAGCAGGTTACGAGCAGTACTTC
J gene: TRBJ2-5; clone size: NA; D gene: NA; V gene: TRBV10-3; CDR3 protein: CAIRQGVQETQYF; CDR3 DNA: TGTGCCATCAGACAAGGGGTCCAAGAGACCCAGTACTTC